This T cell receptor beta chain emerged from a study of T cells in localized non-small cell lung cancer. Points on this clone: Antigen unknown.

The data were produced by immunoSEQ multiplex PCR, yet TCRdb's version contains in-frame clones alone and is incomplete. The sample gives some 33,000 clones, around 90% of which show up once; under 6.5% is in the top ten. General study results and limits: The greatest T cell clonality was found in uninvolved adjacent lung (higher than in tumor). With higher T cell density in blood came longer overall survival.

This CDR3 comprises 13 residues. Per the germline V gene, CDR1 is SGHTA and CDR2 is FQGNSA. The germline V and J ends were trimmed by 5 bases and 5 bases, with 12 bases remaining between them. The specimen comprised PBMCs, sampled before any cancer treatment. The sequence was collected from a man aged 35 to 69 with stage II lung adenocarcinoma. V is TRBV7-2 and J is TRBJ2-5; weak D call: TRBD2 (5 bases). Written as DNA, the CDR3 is TGTGCCAGCAGCACGTGGGAGTGGGAGACCCAGTACTTC. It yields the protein CASSTWEWETQYF.